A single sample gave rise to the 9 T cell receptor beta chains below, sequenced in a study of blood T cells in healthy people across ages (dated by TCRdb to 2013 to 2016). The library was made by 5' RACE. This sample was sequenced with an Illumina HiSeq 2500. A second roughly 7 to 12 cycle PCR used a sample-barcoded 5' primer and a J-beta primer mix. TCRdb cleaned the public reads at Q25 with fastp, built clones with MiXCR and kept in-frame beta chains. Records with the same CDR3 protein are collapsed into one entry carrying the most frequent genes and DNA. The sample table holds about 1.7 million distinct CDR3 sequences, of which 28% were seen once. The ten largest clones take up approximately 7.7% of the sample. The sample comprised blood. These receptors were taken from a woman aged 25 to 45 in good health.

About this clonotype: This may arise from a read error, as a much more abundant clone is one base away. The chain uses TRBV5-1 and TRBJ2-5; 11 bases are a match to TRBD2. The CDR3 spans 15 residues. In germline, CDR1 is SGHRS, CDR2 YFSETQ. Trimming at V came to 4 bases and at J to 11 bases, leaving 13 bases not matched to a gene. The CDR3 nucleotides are TGCGCCAGCAGCCGTAGCGGGGGGGCTGGAAATGAGCAGTACTTC. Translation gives CASSRSGGAGNEQYF. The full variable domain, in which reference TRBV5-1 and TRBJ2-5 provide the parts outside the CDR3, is KAGVTQTPRYLIKTRGQQVTLSCSPISGHRSVSWYQQTPGQGLQFLFEYFSETQRNKGNFPGRFSGRQFSNSRSEMNVSTLELGDSALYLCASSRSGGAGNEQYFGPGTRLLVL.

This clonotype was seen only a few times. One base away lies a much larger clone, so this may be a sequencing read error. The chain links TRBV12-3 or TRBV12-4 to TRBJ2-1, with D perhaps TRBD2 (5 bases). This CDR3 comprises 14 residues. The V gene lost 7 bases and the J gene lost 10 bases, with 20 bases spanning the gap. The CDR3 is CASTARSEGYEQFF. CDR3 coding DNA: TGTGCCAGCACTGCGCGTAGCGAGGGCTACGAGCAGTTCTTC.

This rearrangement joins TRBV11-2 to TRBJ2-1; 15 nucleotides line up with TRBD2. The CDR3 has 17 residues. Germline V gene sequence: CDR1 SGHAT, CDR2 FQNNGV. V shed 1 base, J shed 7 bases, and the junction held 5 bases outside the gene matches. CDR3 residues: CASSLGRGTSGGNEQFF. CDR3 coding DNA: TGTGCCAGCAGCTTAGGTCGGGGGACTAGCGGGGGGAATGAGCAGTTCTTC. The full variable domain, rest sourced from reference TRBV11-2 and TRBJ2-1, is EAGVAQSPRYKIIEKRQSVAFWCNPISGHATLYWYQQILGQGPKLLIQFQNNGVVDDSQLPKDRFSAERLKGVDSTLKIQPAKLEDSAVYLCASSLGRGTSGGNEQFFGPGTRLTVL.

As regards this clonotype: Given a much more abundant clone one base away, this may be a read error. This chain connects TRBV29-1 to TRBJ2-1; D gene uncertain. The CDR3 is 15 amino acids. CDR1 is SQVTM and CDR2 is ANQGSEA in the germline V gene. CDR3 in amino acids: CGVGPLIRVDNEQFF. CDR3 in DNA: TGCGGCGTTGGGCCCTTAATCAGAGTCGACAATGAGCAGTTCTTC.

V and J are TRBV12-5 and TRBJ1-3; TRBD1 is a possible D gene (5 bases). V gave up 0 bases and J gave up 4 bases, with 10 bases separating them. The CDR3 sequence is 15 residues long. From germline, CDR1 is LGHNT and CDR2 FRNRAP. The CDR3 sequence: CASGLVPGEGNTIYF. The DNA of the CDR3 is TGTGCTAGTGGTTTGGTACCGGGGGAAGGAAACACCATATATTTT.

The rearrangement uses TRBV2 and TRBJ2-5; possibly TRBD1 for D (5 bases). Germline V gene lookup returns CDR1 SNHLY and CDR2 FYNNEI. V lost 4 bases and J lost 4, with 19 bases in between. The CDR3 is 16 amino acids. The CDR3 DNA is TGTGCCAGCAGTGGGATGATGGCAGGGTCGCGAGAGACCCAGTACTTC. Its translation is CASSGMMAGSRETQYF.

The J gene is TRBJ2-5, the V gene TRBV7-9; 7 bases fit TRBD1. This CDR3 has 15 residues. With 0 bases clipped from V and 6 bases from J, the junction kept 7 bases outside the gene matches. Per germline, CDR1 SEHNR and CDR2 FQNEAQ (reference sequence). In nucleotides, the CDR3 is TGTGCCAGCAGCTTAGCCCTTACAGGGGTAAAGACCCAGTACTTC. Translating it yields CASSLALTGVKTQYF.

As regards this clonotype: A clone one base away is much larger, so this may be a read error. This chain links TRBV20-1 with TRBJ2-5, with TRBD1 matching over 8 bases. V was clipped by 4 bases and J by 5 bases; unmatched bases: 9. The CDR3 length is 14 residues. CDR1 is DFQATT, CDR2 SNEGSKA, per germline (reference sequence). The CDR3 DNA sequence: TGCAGTGCTACGGACAGGGTTGAGGGGGAGACCCAGTACTTC. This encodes CSATDRVEGETQYF.

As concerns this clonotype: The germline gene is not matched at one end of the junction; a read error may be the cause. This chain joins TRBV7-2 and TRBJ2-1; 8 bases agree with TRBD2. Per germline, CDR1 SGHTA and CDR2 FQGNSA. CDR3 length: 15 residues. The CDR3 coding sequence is TGTGCCAACAGCTTAGGTAGCGGGGCTTACAATGAGCAGTTCTTC. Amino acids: CANSLGSGAYNEQFF.